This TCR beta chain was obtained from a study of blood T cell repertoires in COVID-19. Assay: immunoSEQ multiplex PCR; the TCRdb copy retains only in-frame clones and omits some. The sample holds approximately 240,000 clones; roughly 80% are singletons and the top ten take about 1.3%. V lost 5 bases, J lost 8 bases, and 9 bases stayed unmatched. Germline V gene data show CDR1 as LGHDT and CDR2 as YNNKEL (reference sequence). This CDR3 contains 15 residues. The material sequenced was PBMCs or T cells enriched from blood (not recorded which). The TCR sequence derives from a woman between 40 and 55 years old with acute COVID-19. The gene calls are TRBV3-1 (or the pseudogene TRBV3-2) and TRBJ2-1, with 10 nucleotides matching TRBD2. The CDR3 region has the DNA TGTGCCAGCAGCTCGCTAGCGGGGGTGGGGGATGAGCAGTTCTTC. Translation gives CASSSLAGVGDEQFF.